The 2 T cell receptor beta chains below come from one sample, sequenced in a study of blood T cell repertoires in COVID-19. This table comes from immunoSEQ multiplex PCR, and its TCRdb copy is limited to in-frame clones, with some not included. The sample lists about 160,000 clones, roughly four fifths occurring once. Sequences were obtained from peripheral blood. Receptors originate from a man in his 70s who had recovered from COVID-19.

This clone was recorded once. The chain has TRBV10-3 and TRBJ1-2; 9 nucleotides align to TRBD1. Trimming at V came to 2 bases and at J to 5 bases, leaving 0 bases not matched to a gene. The CDR3 length is 13 residues. Germline CDR1 is ENHRY and CDR2 is SYGVKD. The chain's CDR3 is CAISEDRGYGYTF. CDR3 nucleotides: TGTGCCATCAGTGAGGACAGGGGGTATGGCTACACCTTC.

The chain links TRBV7-8 to TRBJ1-1; TRBD1 agrees at 7 bases. The V gene's germline CDR1 is SGHVS and CDR2 FQNEAQ. The J segment lost 9 bases and the V segment lost 5 bases, leaving 6 bases of the junction unmatched. This CDR3 comprises 12 residues. The CDR3 spells CASSPRQGKAFF. Here the CDR3 DNA reads TGTGCCAGCAGCCCGAGACAGGGAAAAGCTTTCTTT.